The 27 T cell receptor beta chains reported below all come from one sample, sequenced in a study of early T cells in non-severe SARS-CoV-2 infection (dated by TCRdb to the early 2020s). The method behind the library was 5' RACE. The sequencing machine was a NextSeq 500. The raw public reads went through TCRdb reprocessing: fastp at Q25, MiXCR clone calling, in-frame beta chains kept. A single entry per CDR3 protein holds the most common genes and DNA from its merged rows. This sample has 64,000 or so distinct CDR3 sequences in its table, and approximately 10% of those were observed once. The leading ten clones occupy approximately 3% of the sample. The source material was whole blood, sampled at baseline. The source of these receptors is an adult who was a healthcare worker with PCR-confirmed SARS-CoV-2 infection or an uninfected control (not recorded which).

This clonotype was seen more than once but under ten times. The DNA for the CDR3 is TGTGCCAGTAGTACGTCGAGCAATCAGCCCCAGCATTTT. As protein: CASSTSSNQPQHF. The chain links TRBV19 to TRBJ1-5; D uncertain. V was cut by 4 bases and J by 1 base, with 5 bases left in between. CDR3 length: 13 amino acids. Germline values: CDR1 LNHDA, CDR2 SQIVND (reference sequence).

The chain carries TRBV5-4 and TRBJ2-2; a possible D gene is TRBD2 (5 bases). The V gene's germline CDR1 is SGHNT and CDR2 YYREEE (reference sequence). The CDR3 is 13 residues long. V gave up 3 bases and J gave up 4 bases, with 7 bases separating them. Written as DNA, the CDR3 is TGTGCCAGCAGCTCGGGGATCACCGGGGAGCTGTTTTTT. This gives the protein CASSSGITGELFF.

This clonotype was observed a single time. J is TRBJ2-7 and V is TRBV30; TRBD1 matches 10 bases. Germline CDR1 is GTSNPN and CDR2 is SVGIG (reference sequence). This CDR3 is built from 13 residues. V was clipped by 5 bases and J by 4 bases; unmatched bases: 5. In nucleotides, the CDR3 is TGTGCCTGGCAAGACAGGGGGCTTTACGAGCAGTACTTC. Translated, it gives CAWQDRGLYEQYF.

In this sample, this clonotype turned up a few times. The chain couples TRBV15 to TRBJ1-5; tentatively, D is TRBD1 (6 bases). The V end lost 7 bases, the J end lost 5 bases, and 18 bases lay between the germline ends. The CDR3 is made up of 15 amino acids. Germline loops: CDR1 LNHNV, CDR2 YYDKDF (reference sequence). The CDR3 DNA follows: TGTGCCACCACGGGAGTTTCAGGGGAAGATCAGCCCCAGCATTTT. Protein product: CATTGVSGEDQPQHF.

The gene calls are TRBV29-1 and TRBJ2-7; D is ambiguous. The V gene's germline CDR1 is SQVTM and CDR2 ANQGSEA. There are 12 residues in the CDR3. V shed 4 bases and J shed 2 bases, with 9 bases lying between them. CDR3 loop: CSVGDLAYEQYF. The CDR3 coding sequence is TGCAGCGTTGGGGATTTAGCCTACGAGCAGTACTTC.

This clonotype was counted many times. The chain joins TRBV11-2 to TRBJ2-1, with 8 positions matching TRBD2. V dropped 5 bases and J dropped 8; count of bases not matched to a gene: 11. Per germline, CDR1 SGHAT and CDR2 FQNNGV. The CDR3 is 15 amino acids. For the CDR3, the DNA is TGTGCCAGCAGCCCCCGACTAGCGCGGATAGATGAGCAGTTCTTC. Residues: CASSPRLARIDEQFF.

The CDR3 loop reads CASTPGSGWRTDTQYF. The CDR3 DNA reads TGTGCCAGCACCCCGGGGTCGGGGTGGCGCACAGATACGCAGTATTTT. This chain connects TRBV12-3 or TRBV12-4 to TRBJ2-3; D is perhaps TRBD2 (5 bases). The CDR3 is 16 residues long. The V and J ends lost 7 bases and 1 base respectively, with 18 bases between them.

This clonotype was picked up many times. This chain links TRBV29-1 with TRBJ1-1; unclear D gene. V lost 7 bases and J 1 base, leaving 10 bases between the germline ends. The CDR3 sequence is 12 residues long. Germline lookup yields CDR1 SQVTM and CDR2 ANQGSEA. As DNA, the CDR3 is TGCAGCGGTGACGGACCGAACACTGAAGCTTTCTTT. Translating gives CSGDGPNTEAFF. The complete variable domain, with remaining parts taken from reference TRBV29-1 and TRBJ1-1, reads SAVISQKPSRDICQRGTSLTIQCQVDSQVTMMFWYRQQPGQSLTLIATANQGSEATYESGFVIDKFPISRPNLTFSTLTVSNMSPEDSSIYLCSGDGPNTEAFFGQGTRLTVV.

This clonotype has more than one count but fewer than ten. The rearrangement joins TRBV11-2 to TRBJ1-1, with D possibly matching TRBD1 (5 bases). The CDR3 runs to 13 residues. Trimming left V 1 base short and J 10 bases short, with 13 bases between. Per the germline V gene, CDR1 is SGHAT and CDR2 is FQNNGV. The DNA of the CDR3 is TGTGCCAGCAGCTTAGGGGCCGGCGGGGCAGCTTTCTTT. This gives the protein CASSLGAGGAAFF.

This clonotype appeared many times. This sequence joins TRBV28 and TRBJ1-2; a possible D gene is TRBD1 (5 bases). With 11 bases removed from V and 0 bases from J, the gap between germline ends came to 13 bases. Germline V lookup: CDR1 MDHEN, CDR2 SYDVKM. This CDR3 is 13 amino acids long. CDR3 region: CASYGGANYGYTF. DNA of the CDR3: TGTGCCTCGTACGGGGGAGCTAACTATGGCTACACCTTC.

The chain joins TRBV7-3 to TRBJ1-2; D remains ambiguous. The CDR3 has 13 amino acids. V was cut by 2 bases and J by 2 bases, with 6 bases left in between. Germline assignment: CDR1 SGHTA and CDR2 FQGTGA. The CDR3: CASSLDGNYGYTF. CDR3 DNA: TGTGCCAGCAGCTTAGACGGGAACTATGGCTACACCTTC.

In this sample, this clonotype turned up a few times. The chain has TRBV29-1 and TRBJ1-1; TRBD1 is a possible D gene (6 bases). Trimming cost V 7 bases and J 3 bases, with 18 bases left between them. This CDR3 region has 14 residues. The germline CDR1 and CDR2 sequences are SQVTM and ANQGSEA. The CDR3 loop reads CSAGTSNRDTEAFF. The DNA of the CDR3 is TGCAGCGCCGGGACCTCAAACAGGGACACTGAAGCTTTCTTT.

This clonotype was detected many times. The chain employs TRBV27 and TRBJ1-2; perhaps TRBD1 as D (6 bases). Germline CDR1 and CDR2: MNHEY and SMNVEV (reference sequence). CDR3 size: 15 residues. V was shortened by 6 bases and J by 3 bases, with 17 bases between the two germline ends. The CDR3 bases are TGTGCCAGCAGAGGGGGTTTGAGCTGGGACTATGGCTACACCTTC. Translated, it gives CASRGGLSWDYGYTF.

The rearrangement uses TRBV9 and TRBJ2-1, with TRBD1 matching over 7 bases. Germline lookup yields CDR1 SGDLS and CDR2 YYNGEE. The CDR3 spans 16 residues. The V gene end was trimmed by 0 bases and the J gene end by 6 bases; junction bases not matched to a gene: 9. The DNA of the CDR3 is TGTGCCAGCAGCGTAGGAGGCAGGGGGTATGTCAATGAGCAGTTCTTC. Encoded protein: CASSVGGRGYVNEQFF. The full variable domain, with the rest looked up from reference TRBV9 and TRBJ2-1, is DSGVTQTPKHLITATGQRVTLRCSPRSGDLSVYWYQQSLDQGLQFLIQYYNGEERAKGNILERFSAQQFPDLHSELNLSSLELGDSALYFCASSVGGRGYVNEQFFGPGTRLTVL.

The chain uses TRBV19 and TRBJ2-7, with D possibly matching TRBD1 (6 bases). V was clipped by 3 bases and J by 2 bases, with 14 bases between them. Germline CDR1 reads LNHDA; CDR2 reads SQIVND (reference sequence). CDR3 size: 15 residues. The DNA of the CDR3 is TGTGCCAGTAGTATGCCCGGGACAAATACCTACGAGCAGTACTTC. Its protein is CASSMPGTNTYEQYF.

This clonotype was seen only a few times. The V gene is TRBV18, the J gene TRBJ2-1, with D uncertain. The CDR3 spans 13 residues. Trimming stripped 0 bases from V and 3 bases from J, with 3 bases between. Germline CDR1 KGHSH, CDR2 LQKENI. For the CDR3, the DNA is TGTGCCAGCTCACCACCGGTCTACAATGAGCAGTTCTTC. Amino acid sequence: CASSPPVYNEQFF.

As for this clonotype: At one of its ends the junction is not consistent with the germline gene, which may arise from a read error. In DNA form, the CDR3 reads TGTGCCAGCAGCCGTCAAATAACAGGGGCGCTCCTGAACGCTGAAGCTTTCTTT. It translates to CASSRQITGALLNAEAFF. The J gene is TRBJ1-1, the V gene TRBV7-9, with 7 bases lining up with TRBD1. From germline, CDR1 is SEHNR and CDR2 FQNEAQ (reference sequence). The length of the CDR3 is 18 residues.

This chain connects TRBV5-5 to TRBJ2-7; TRBD1 agrees at 10 bases. CDR1 is SGHKS and CDR2 is YYEKEE in the germline V gene (reference sequence). The ends lost 2 bases at V and 2 bases at J; junction bases unmatched: 13. The length of the CDR3 is 18 residues. The CDR3 region is CASSFSPGQGPLTYEQYF. The CDR3 DNA sequence: TGTGCCAGCAGCTTCTCACCGGGACAGGGGCCCCTAACCTACGAGCAGTACTTC.

This chain connects TRBV2 to TRBJ2-7, with D perhaps TRBD1 (6 bases). V dropped 3 bases and J dropped 4 bases, with 10 bases sitting between them. CDR3 size: 13 residues. Germline CDR1 and CDR2: SNHLY and FYNNEI. The CDR3 reads CASSDGGRYEQYF. The CDR3 DNA sequence: TGTGCCAGCAGTGATGGGGGCCGGTACGAGCAGTACTTC. The whole variable domain, remainder taken from reference TRBV2 and TRBJ2-7, is EPEVTQTPSHQVTQMGQEVILRCVPISNHLYFYWYRQILGQKVEFLVSFYNNEISEKSEIFDDQFSVERPDGSNFTLKIRSTKLEDSAMYFCASSDGGRYEQYFGPGTRLTVT.

This sequence joins TRBV20-1 and TRBJ2-5, with 10 bases identical to TRBD1. CDR3 size: 13 residues. The V and J ends lost 8 bases and 2 bases, in that order; junction bases with no gene match: 5. The V gene's germline CDR1 is DFQATT and CDR2 SNEGSKA (reference sequence). The CDR3 region has the DNA TGCAGTACTCCGGGACAGGGGCAAGAGACCCAGTACTTC. Residues: CSTPGQGQETQYF.

This clonotype was detected many times. The CDR3 reads CAISDYSDTQYF. The CDR3 bases are TGTGCCATCAGTGATTATAGTGATACGCAGTATTTT. This chain uses TRBV10-3 with TRBJ2-3; no firm D call. Germline-derived CDR1 and CDR2 are ENHRY and SYGVKD. CDR3 length: 12 residues. Between the trimmed V and J ends, which lost 3 bases and 6 bases, there was a span of 7 bases.

This clonotype was detected ten times or more. The chain carries TRBV3-1 and TRBJ2-1; D ambiguous. Between the trimmed V and J ends, which lost 0 bases and 9 bases, there was a span of 3 bases. The germline V gene encodes CDR1 LGHDT and CDR2 YNNKEL (reference sequence). The CDR3 loop spans 11 amino acids. CDR3 DNA sequence: TGTGCCAGCAGCCAAGAAGTTGAGCAGTTCTTC. Its translation: CASSQEVEQFF.

In this sample, this clonotype turned up a few times. The chain has TRBV12-3 or TRBV12-4 and TRBJ1-2; D unresolved. The CDR3 has 12 amino acids. With 5 bases removed from V and 7 bases from J, the gap between germline ends came to 11 bases. In nucleotides, the CDR3 is TGTGCCAGCAGTCAGGCTGGAGGTGGCTACACCTTC. Amino acid sequence: CASSQAGGGYTF.

This chain joins TRBV10-2 and TRBJ2-5; TRBD1 might be the D (6 bases). Trimming took off 0 bases at V and 7 bases at J, with 6 bases between the two ends. This CDR3 region has 12 residues. CDR1 and CDR2 from the germline V gene are WSHSY and SAAADI. The CDR3 sequence: CASSESRGTQYF. The CDR3 region has the DNA TGCGCCAGCAGTGAGTCCAGGGGGACCCAGTACTTC.

This clonotype was counted many times. The chain employs TRBV6-5 and TRBJ1-1; the match to TRBD1 covers 9 bases. The V gene's germline CDR1 is MNHEY and CDR2 SVGAGI. The ends lost 5 bases at V and 8 bases at J; junction bases unmatched: 9. The CDR3 has 14 amino acids. The CDR3 bases are TGTGCCAGCAGTAAGACGGGACAGGGTGCAGAAGCTTTCTTT. This encodes CASSKTGQGAEAFF.

Ten or more counts support this clonotype. The chain links TRBV29-1 to TRBJ2-7; 8 bases are shared with TRBD1. V dropped 7 bases and J dropped 3; count of bases not matched to a gene: 8. The CDR3 has 13 residues. The germline gives CDR1 SQVTM, CDR2 ANQGSEA. CDR3 residues: CSGSQGASYEQYF. The CDR3 DNA sequence: TGCAGCGGATCTCAGGGGGCTAGCTACGAGCAGTACTTC.

This clonotype was observed many times. The chain links TRBV11-2 to TRBJ2-7; D assignment may be TRBD1 or TRBD2 (5 bases each). V dropped 4 bases and J dropped 5 bases, with 18 bases sitting between them. This CDR3 has 15 residues. The germline gives CDR1 SGHAT, CDR2 FQNNGV. CDR3 sequence reads: CASSSMRAGSHEQYF. The DNA for the CDR3 is TGTGCCAGCAGCTCCATGAGGGCAGGGTCCCACGAGCAGTACTTC.